This T cell receptor beta chain was profiled in a study of T cells in localized non-small cell lung cancer. As regards this clone: Its antigen is unidentified.

General study points: Tumor trailed uninvolved adjacent lung in T cell clonality, which peaked there. Appearance in adjacent lung was seen for a median about 58 of the top 100 tumor clones. The tumor had only one region sequenced, so heterogeneity remains possible. There was an association of higher blood T cell density with longer overall survival.

Method: immunoSEQ multiplex PCR; TCRdb's copy keeps in-frame clones and lacks some. The data show about 54,000 clones, with over 80% seen just once and just under 20% held by the top ten. The CDR3 consists of 15 residues. The germline V gene has CDR1 SQVTM and CDR2 ANQGSEA. J gave up 1 base and V 3 bases, and 3 bases lay outside the gene matches. The clonotype originates from an older female donor with stage II squamous cell lung carcinoma. This rearrangement joins TRBV29-1 to TRBJ2-5; 12 bases fit TRBD2. Source: peripheral blood, taken before any cancer treatment. CDR3 sequence (DNA): TGCAGCGTTGATCTAGCGGGGGGGTTCCAAGAGACCCAGTACTTC. Residues: CSVDLAGGFQETQYF. Looking up the rest from reference TRBV29-1 and TRBJ2-5 gives the full variable domain: SAVISQKPSRDICQRGTSLTIQCQVDSQVTMMFWYRQQPGQSLTLIATANQGSEATYESGFVIDKFPISRPNLTFSTLTVSNMSPEDSSIYLCSVDLAGGFQETQYFGPGTRLLVL.